Detailed here is one T cell receptor (beta chain). Measured with immunoSEQ multiplex PCR; TCRdb has only the in-frame clones, and not every one. The table includes 65,000 to 70,000 clones, more than 85% detected once. The sample is drawn from a study of T cell clones after liver transplantation. Study-level background: Liver transplant recipients had immunosuppression withdrawal attempted within 2 years.

Unmatched junction bases numbered 10, after V lost 5 bases and J lost 8 bases. Germline CDR1 reads SEHNR; CDR2 reads FQNEAQ (reference sequence). The CDR3 is 14 amino acids. V and J are TRBV7-9 and TRBJ1-2; the match to TRBD1 covers 8 bases. The sample here was CD4+ T cells from blood, taken about 26 months after liver transplant. The receptor was derived from a human patient who received a liver transplant. Some T cells may be graft donor cells. The CDR3 sequence: CASSPTLDRGGYTF. CDR3 sequence (DNA): TGTGCCAGCAGCCCTACCTTAGACAGGGGAGGCTACACCTTC.